This T cell receptor delta chain came from a study of γδ T cells in repeated Plasmodium falciparum infection. Study-wide background: Malian gammadelta TCRs were studied during no-transmission periods and across acute malaria episodes.

Germline V gene lookup returns CDR1 TSWWSYY and CDR2 QGS. The CDR3 totals 21 residues. V shed 0 bases, J shed 3 bases, and the junction held 19 bases outside the gene matches. Overall study results and limits: Malian donors came from one small rural village, predominantly one ethnic group. Malian children's Vdelta2-negative repertoires appeared more expanded and less diverse than Australians'. Vdelta2-negative gammadelta repertoires, largely Vdelta1+, seemingly showed infection-driven waves of new clonal selection.

Vgamma9/Vdelta2+ and Vdelta2-negative gammadelta T cells were flow-sorted from PBMC for bulk sequencing. In its sample, this clone was seen a few times. Its antigen is not identified. The translation of this DNA and the TCRdb protein of a much larger clone differ at residue 7, probably owing to a read error; the protein shown here is translated from the DNA. TCRdb reanalysed the multiplex PCR reads via CATT. The sample yields roughly 50,000 delta-chain clones, roughly 1.5% seen once. V usage is TRDV1 and J usage is TRDJ1; TRDD3 matches 10 bases. Sequenced: gamma-delta T cells from blood. The sequence derives from a pool of human donors (malaria-infected and uninfected, not separated). CDR3 protein: CALGELEILFGGYAAPDKLIF. CDR3 in DNA: TGTGCTCTTGGGGAACTCGAGATCCTATTCGGGGGATACGCGGCCCCCGATAAACTCATCTTT.